One T cell receptor beta chain is described in this entry. Original data processing: Amplification with reference gene primers provided the estimates of nucleated cell counts. Sequencing used immunoSEQ multiplex PCR; TCRdb keeps in-frame clones, though not all of them. The D gene and trimming were derived from the DNA, and the V and J assignments and clone size from that table. The profile shows about 140,000 clones, 75% to 80% of them singletons. The sample originates from a study of blood T cell repertoires in COVID-19. Participants came from 24 US areas, aged roughly 18 to 89 years. This CDR3 spans 15 amino acids. V was pared by 1 base and J by 0 bases, with 10 bases between. Germline V gene data show CDR1 as SGHVS and CDR2 as FQNEAQ.

The sequencing input was PBMCs or T cells enriched from blood (not recorded which). The rearrangement uses TRBV7-8 and TRBJ2-7; a possible D gene is TRBD2 (6 bases). The source of this sequence is a woman in her forties or fifties who had recovered from COVID-19. CDR3 bases: TGTGCCAGCAGCTTAGTTAGCGGATACTCCTACGAGCAGTACTTC. Translating it yields CASSLVSGYSYEQYF.